In this sample, the clone carrying this T cell receptor beta chain turned up a few times. Authors' analysis steps: The authors estimated nucleated cell counts from reference gene primer amplification. The assay was immunoSEQ multiplex PCR, and TCRdb's table has in-frame clones only and misses some. From that table come the V and J calls and clone size; the DNA was used to work out D and trimming. The sample contains about 100,000 clones, more than 65% of which appear only once. These data come from a study of blood T cell repertoires in COVID-19. About the research overall: The origin of the acute and convalescent COVID-19 samples was the United States, Italy and Spain. T cells, B-cell-depleted T cells, or PBMCs provided the cDNA or gDNA that served as material.

Germline loops: CDR1 KGHDR, CDR2 SFDVKD. V lost 2 bases and J lost 0; bases outside the gene matches: 13. The CDR3 is made up of 20 amino acids. This clonotype was sampled from a man between 65 and 85 years old with active or convalescent COVID-19. Source material: peripheral blood. The chain has TRBV24-1 and TRBJ2-2; 8 bases are a match to TRBD2. The CDR3: CATSDWSPGGRAPNTGELFF. The CDR3 DNA sequence: TGTGCCACCAGTGATTGGTCTCCGGGGGGGAGGGCCCCGAACACCGGGGAGCTGTTTTTT.